These 9 T cell receptor beta chains originate from one sample sequenced in a study of T cell changes during pregnancy in multiple sclerosis. This table comes from immunoSEQ multiplex PCR, and its TCRdb copy is limited to in-frame clones, with some not included. There are about 50,000 clones in the sample; 90% occur only once, and under 6.5% lies in the top ten. This sample comprised peripheral blood, obtained after pregnancy. These receptors originate from a female donor in good health, enrolled as a control in a pregnancy study.

The chain links TRBV5-6 to TRBJ2-5; possible D gene TRBD2, 6 bases. This CDR3 spans 13 amino acids. The germline gives CDR1 SGHDT, CDR2 YYEEEE. The V end was cut by 5 bases, the J end by 5 bases, with 13 bases between. CDR3 residues: CASSQAGGETQYF. The CDR3 region has the DNA TGTGCCAGCAGTCAAGCGGGTGGGGAGACCCAGTACTTC.

The chain links TRBV7-9 to TRBJ1-3; 7 bases are a match to TRBD1. There are 14 residues in the CDR3. The ends lost 5 bases at V and 4 bases at J; junction bases unmatched: 5. Per germline, CDR1 SEHNR and CDR2 FQNEAQ (reference sequence). The CDR3 sequence: CASSRQGLGNTIYF. CDR3 nucleotides: TGTGCCAGCAGCCGACAGGGATTGGGAAACACCATATATTTT.

CDR3 sequence reads: CASSLRDNSGNTIYF. The CDR3, as DNA: TGTGCCAGCAGCCTCCGGGACAACTCTGGAAACACCATATATTTT. This chain joins TRBV14 and TRBJ1-3; a possible D gene is TRBD1 (6 bases). Per the germline V gene, CDR1 is SGHDN and CDR2 is FVKESK. The CDR3 is 15 residues long. V lost 4 bases and J 0 bases, leaving 10 bases between the germline ends.

The chain recombines TRBV29-1 with TRBJ1-2; perhaps TRBD1 as D (5 bases). CDR3 length: 16 amino acids. The V gene's germline CDR1 is SQVTM and CDR2 ANQGSEA. With 0 bases removed from V and 1 base from J, the gap between germline ends came to 15 bases. CDR3 coding DNA: TGCAGCGTTGAAGACCTCCCTGGACAAATTAACTATGGCTACACCTTC. Protein product: CSVEDLPGQINYGYTF.

J is TRBJ1-2 and V is TRBV6-5; 11 positions agree with TRBD1. V was clipped by 5 bases and J by 8 bases; unmatched bases: 4. There are 13 residues in the CDR3. Germline lookup yields CDR1 MNHEY and CDR2 SVGAGI. The CDR3 coding sequence is TGTGCCAGCAGTCCGGACAGGGGGCAAGGCTACACCTTC. This codes for CASSPDRGQGYTF.

In this sample, this clone turned up once. J is TRBJ2-7 and V is TRBV9; D unresolved. Trimming left V 4 bases short and J 5 bases short, with 16 bases between. Looked up from germline, CDR1 is SGDLS and CDR2 is YYNGEE. CDR3 length: 14 residues. CDR3 loop: CASSPPDLTNEQYF. CDR3 nucleotide sequence: TGTGCCAGCAGCCCTCCCGACCTAACTAACGAGCAGTACTTC. The full variable domain, rest sourced from reference TRBV9 and TRBJ2-7, is DSGVTQTPKHLITATGQRVTLRCSPRSGDLSVYWYQQSLDQGLQFLIQYYNGEERAKGNILERFSAQQFPDLHSELNLSSLELGDSALYFCASSPPDLTNEQYFGPGTRLTVT.

The chain combines TRBV2 with TRBJ2-5, with D possibly TRBD2 on 6 matching bases. The J call may be in error: the DNA end matches TRBJ2-7 better. The CDR3 contains 16 residues. The V gene's germline CDR1 is SNHLY and CDR2 FYNNEI. CDR3 sequence reads: CASSGDRTTSWSEQYF. In DNA, the CDR3 is TGTGCCAGCAGTGGGGATAGGACTACCAGCTGGTCCGAGCAGTACTTC.

This clone has more than one count but fewer than ten. V is TRBV7-8 and J is TRBJ1-2; D is possibly TRBD1 (5 bases). V lost 1 base to trimming and J lost 5 bases, with 11 bases between them. CDR3 size: 14 residues. Germline values: CDR1 SGHVS, CDR2 FQNEAQ. CDR3 DNA: TGTGCCAGCAGCTTAGATGGGCAGGGTTATGGCTACACCTTC. The encoded protein is CASSLDGQGYGYTF.

The gene calls are TRBV19 and TRBJ2-2; D is unclear. This CDR3 is 20 amino acids long. Looked up from germline, CDR1 is LNHDA and CDR2 is SQIVND (reference sequence). Trimming left V 1 base short and J 0 bases short, with 21 bases between. Here the CDR3 reads CASSIGPIWLGYPNTGELFF. The CDR3 DNA sequence: TGTGCCAGTAGTATAGGCCCCATTTGGCTAGGATACCCGAACACCGGGGAGCTGTTTTTT.